This is a list of T cell receptor beta chains from one sample in a study of spatial heterogeneity in lung cancer. TCRdb fed the 5' RACE reads into MiXCR, producing one record per CDR3 protein. The repertoire holds 25,000 to 35,000 distinct CDR3 sequences, with less than 6.5% as singletons. This specimen was PBMCs, taken at follow-up. These receptors all come from a female donor with early-stage non-small cell lung cancer. Both conserved end residues are part of each CDR3. A D gene is named only where the DNA matches it firmly. Rows give clone size only sometimes, using once, few, many, or a class for an expanded clone.

clone size	V gene	D gene	J gene	CDR3 DNA	CDR3 protein
many	TRBV10-3	TRBD1	TRBJ2-2	TGTGCCATCAGTGCCACAGGGGCGGGCACCGGGGAGCTGTTTTTT	CAISATGAGTGELFF
many	TRBV7-8	TRBD2	TRBJ2-3	TGTGCCAGCAGCCGCGGGACTACTAGCACAGATACGCAGTATTTT	CASSRGTTSTDTQYF
many	TRBV11-1	TRBD1	TRBJ1-1	TGTGCCAGCAGCTTACGGGGTAGTCCCGGGACAGGGAACACTGAAGCTTTCTTT	CASSLRGSPGTGNTEAFF
NA	TRBV29-1	TRBD1	TRBJ2-7	TGCAGCGTGGGACAGGGGGACGAGCAGTACTTC	CSVGQGDEQYF
many	TRBV24-1	NA	TRBJ2-1	TGTGCCACCAGTGCCCCCGGGACTGCGTACAATGAGCAGTTCTTC	CATSAPGTAYNEQFF
many	TRBV20-1	TRBD1	TRBJ2-7	TGCAGTGCCAGTAAGTCCGGGACAGGGGTCCACGAGCAGTACTTC	CSASKSGTGVHEQYF
many	TRBV5-6	TRBD1	TRBJ1-6	TGTGCCAGCAGCTTAATTGGGACAGGGGGCGAATCACCCCTCCACTTT	CASSLIGTGGESPLHF
few	TRBV4-2	TRBD2	TRBJ2-2	TGTGCCAGCAGCCAAGCCCCTAGCGGGGGGGCCTTCGCGAACACCGGGGAGCTGTTTTTT	CASSQAPSGGAFANTGELFF
many	TRBV11-1	NA	TRBJ2-2	TGTGCCAGCAGAAAGGACAGAAGGAACACCGGGGAGCTGTTTTTT	CASRKDRRNTGELFF
many	TRBV2	NA	TRBJ1-5	TGTGCCAGCAGTGAAGGGGCCGTTCAGCCCCAGCATTTT	CASSEGAVQPQHF
many	TRBV29-1	TRBD2	TRBJ2-7	TGCAGCGTTGAATCTGGGACTAGCGGGGCCTACGAGCAGTACTTC	CSVESGTSGAYEQYF
many	TRBV20-1	NA	TRBJ2-7	TGCAGTGCTAGCGGGAGCTCCTACGAGCAGTACTTC	CSASGSSYEQYF
many	TRBV20-1	TRBD2	TRBJ2-7	TGCAGTGCTAGAGGGTCAACTAGCGGGAGGGTCCACGAGCAGTACTTC	CSARGSTSGRVHEQYF
many	TRBV20-1	TRBD1	TRBJ1-2	TGCAGTGCTAGAGATGCCCTGGACAGGGGGTATGGCTACACCTTC	CSARDALDRGYGYTF
few	TRBV6-1	TRBD2	TRBJ2-7	TGTGCCAGCAGTCAGAGGTGGACTAGCGGGGGGCCGGGTATCTACGAGCAGTACTTC	CASSQRWTSGGPGIYEQYF
few	TRBV20-1	NA	TRBJ2-7	TGCAGTGCTAGACCCTCAGGGCTTCACGAGCAGTACTTC	CSARPSGLHEQYF
NA	TRBV11-2	NA	TRBJ1-5	TGTGCCAGCAGCTCCGGAGGAGGCAATCAGCCCCAGCATTTT	CASSSGGGNQPQHF